This T cell receptor (beta chain) was documented in a study of blood T cell repertoires in COVID-19. The CDR3 is made up of 16 amino acids. CDR1 and CDR2 (germline): MGHRA, YSYEKL. Deletions cut 0 bases from V and 0 bases from J, with 6 bases between. Per the original data handling: Estimation of nucleated cell counts was performed using reference gene primer amplification. Profiling relied on immunoSEQ multiplex PCR, and the TCRdb table lists in-frame clones only, not all of them. V, J and clone size are taken as reported in that table, and D and trimming were inferred from the DNA itself. The table records 90,000 to 100,000 clones, around 90% of them present only once.

The chain carries TRBV4-1 and TRBJ1-6; no reliable D call. Material for sequencing was peripheral blood. This clonotype was obtained from a man aged 50 to 59 with COVID-19, enrolled during active disease. As DNA, the CDR3 is TGCGCCAGCAGCCAAGAAGAGGTCTCCTATAATTCACCCCTCCACTTT. Protein: CASSQEEVSYNSPLHF.